The rows below give T cell receptor beta chains drawn from one sample of a study of T-cell reconstitution after alpha-beta-depleted transplantation in children. A single record per CDR3 protein comes from TCRdb applying MiXCR to the PCR reads. Of roughly 160,000 distinct CDR3 sequences listed, over 8.5% were seen once; the top ten hold 13%. Sequencing was performed on PBMCs, taken before TCRalphabeta/CD19-depleted stem cell transplant. The receptors stem from a boy aged 2-15 years with acute myeloid leukemia, due to receive a stem cell transplant. The CDR3 runs from the conserved cysteine through the conserved F or W. Fields, in order: J gene, V gene, CDR3 protein.

j_call: TRBJ1-5; v_call: TRBV5-5; cdr3_aa: CASSSGQFSSNQPQHF
j_call: TRBJ1-1; v_call: TRBV5-1; cdr3_aa: CASSSAGNTEAFF
j_call: TRBJ2-5; v_call: TRBV29-1; cdr3_aa: CSVAWGQTETQYF
j_call: TRBJ1-1; v_call: TRBV4-1; cdr3_aa: CASSQTGQGQNTEAFF
j_call: TRBJ1-5; v_call: TRBV7-8; cdr3_aa: CASSPSGVLLHF
j_call: TRBJ2-1; v_call: TRBV20-1; cdr3_aa: CSALSGRDYNEQFF
j_call: TRBJ2-2; v_call: TRBV28; cdr3_aa: CASSLGRILGLAVGRTGELFF
j_call: TRBJ2-5; v_call: TRBV5-1; cdr3_aa: CASSQGTSVGHETQYF
j_call: TRBJ2-1; v_call: TRBV10-3; cdr3_aa: CAISESVDNEQFF
j_call: TRBJ2-2; v_call: TRBV3-1; cdr3_aa: CASSQVLDGTGELFF
j_call: TRBJ1-1; v_call: TRBV12-3/TRBV12-4; cdr3_aa: CASSLSGEKTEAFF
j_call: TRBJ2-1; v_call: TRBV4-1; cdr3_aa: CASSGTSGSNEQFF
j_call: TRBJ1-4; v_call: TRBV28; cdr3_aa: CASLGEKLFF